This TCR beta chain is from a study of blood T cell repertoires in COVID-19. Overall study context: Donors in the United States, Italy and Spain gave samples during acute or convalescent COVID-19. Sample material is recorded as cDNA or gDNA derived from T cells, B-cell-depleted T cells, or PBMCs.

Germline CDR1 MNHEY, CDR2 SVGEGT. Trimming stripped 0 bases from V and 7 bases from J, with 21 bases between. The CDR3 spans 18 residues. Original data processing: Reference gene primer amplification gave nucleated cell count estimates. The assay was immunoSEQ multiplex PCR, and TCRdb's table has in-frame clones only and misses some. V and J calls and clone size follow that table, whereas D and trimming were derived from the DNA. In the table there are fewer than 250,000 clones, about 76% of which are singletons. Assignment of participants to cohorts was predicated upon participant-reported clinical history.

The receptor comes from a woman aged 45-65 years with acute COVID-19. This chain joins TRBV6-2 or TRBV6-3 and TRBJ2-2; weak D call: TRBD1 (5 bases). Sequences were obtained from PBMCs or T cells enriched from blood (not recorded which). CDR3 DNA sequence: TGTGCCAGCAGTTACTCTGGCAGGGAAGTAATTAGGAGCGGGGAGCTGTTTTTT. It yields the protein CASSYSGREVIRSGELFF.